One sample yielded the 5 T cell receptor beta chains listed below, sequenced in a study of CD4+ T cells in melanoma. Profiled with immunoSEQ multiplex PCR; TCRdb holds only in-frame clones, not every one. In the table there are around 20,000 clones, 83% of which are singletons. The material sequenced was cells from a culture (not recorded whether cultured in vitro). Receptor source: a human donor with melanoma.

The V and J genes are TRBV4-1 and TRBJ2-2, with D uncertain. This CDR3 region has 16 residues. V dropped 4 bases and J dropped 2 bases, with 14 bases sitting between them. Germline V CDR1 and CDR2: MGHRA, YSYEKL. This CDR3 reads CASSPGRVVNTGELFF. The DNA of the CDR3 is TGCGCCAGCAGCCCCGGTCGAGTCGTTAACACCGGGGAGCTGTTTTTT.

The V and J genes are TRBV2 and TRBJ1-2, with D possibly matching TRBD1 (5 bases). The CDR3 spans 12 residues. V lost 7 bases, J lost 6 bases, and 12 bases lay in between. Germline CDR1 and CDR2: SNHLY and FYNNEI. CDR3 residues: CASTKAGDGYTF. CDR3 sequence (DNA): TGTGCCAGCACCAAAGCGGGGGATGGCTACACCTTC. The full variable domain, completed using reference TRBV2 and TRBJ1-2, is EPEVTQTPSHQVTQMGQEVILRCVPISNHLYFYWYRQILGQKVEFLVSFYNNEISEKSEIFDDQFSVERPDGSNFTLKIRSTKLEDSAMYFCASTKAGDGYTFGSGTRLTVV.

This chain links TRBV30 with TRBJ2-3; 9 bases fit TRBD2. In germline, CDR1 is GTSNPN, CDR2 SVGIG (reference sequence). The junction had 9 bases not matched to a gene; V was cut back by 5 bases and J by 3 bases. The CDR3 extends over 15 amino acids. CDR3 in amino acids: CAWAGGSGGTDTQYF. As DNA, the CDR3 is TGTGCCTGGGCGGGGGGGAGCGGGGGGACAGATACGCAGTATTTT.

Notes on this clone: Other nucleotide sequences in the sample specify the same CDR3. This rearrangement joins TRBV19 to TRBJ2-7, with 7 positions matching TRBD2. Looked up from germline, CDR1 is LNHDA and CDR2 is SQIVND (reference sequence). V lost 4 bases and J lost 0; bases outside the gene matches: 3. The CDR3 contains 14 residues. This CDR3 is CASSTIAGSYEQYF. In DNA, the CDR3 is TGTGCCAGTAGTACCATAGCGGGCTCCTACGAGCAGTACTTC.

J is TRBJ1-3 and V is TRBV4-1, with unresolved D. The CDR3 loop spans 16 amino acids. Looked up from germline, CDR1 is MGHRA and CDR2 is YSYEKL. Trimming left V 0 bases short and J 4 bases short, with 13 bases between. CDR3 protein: CASSQETEMKGNTIYF. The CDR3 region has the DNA TGCGCCAGCAGCCAAGAAACGGAGATGAAAGGAAACACCATATATTTT.